Following are 27 T cell receptor beta chains from one sample sequenced in a study of cytomegalovirus exposure and HLA in healthy donors (dated by TCRdb to between 2016 and 2019). The receptor library was made with the immunoSEQ multiplex PCR assay. The multiplex PCR relied on a mix of 60 forward primers for TCR Vbeta segments and 13 reverse primers for TCR Jbeta segments. The table comes from immuneACCESS by way of TCRdb, which keeps in-frame sequences with V and J called. Part of the clones is missing from these tables; in studies checked, under half for an unresolved V gene and the rest for unknown reasons. For this sample there are around 200,000 clones; 75% to 85% appear just once. The ten largest clones represent approximately 1.2% of the sample. The specimen was PBMCs. The receptor source for this set is a girl aged 2 to 10 in good health and CMV-seropositive.

The chain is built from TRBV30 and TRBJ2-1; D call uncertain. Trimming took 4 bases from V and 2 from J, leaving 9 bases between them. Germline V gives CDR1 GTSNPN, CDR2 SVGIG (reference sequence). The CDR3 is made up of 13 amino acids. The CDR3 spells CAWTMAPYNEQFF. CDR3 DNA sequence: TGTGCCTGGACCATGGCCCCCTACAATGAGCAGTTCTTC.

J is TRBJ2-1 and V is TRBV7-3, with D possibly TRBD2 on 5 matching bases. Germline V gene sequence: CDR1 SGHTA, CDR2 FQGTGA. The V and J ends lost 1 base and 10 bases respectively, with 11 bases between them. CDR3 length: 13 residues. The CDR3 DNA reads TGTGCCAGCAGCTTAAGTCCGGGAATAGAGCAGTTCTTC. Translation gives CASSLSPGIEQFF.

This clone has a single count. The chain is built from TRBV10-3 and TRBJ2-7; 9 bases match TRBD1. The CDR3 loop spans 14 amino acids. Germline CDR1 and CDR2: ENHRY and SYGVKD. The V segment lost 4 bases and the J segment 2 bases; nucleotides outside the gene matches: 3. CDR3: CAISAGQGPYEQYF. The CDR3 coding sequence is TGTGCCATCAGTGCGGGACAGGGCCCCTACGAGCAGTACTTC.

V usage is TRBV11-3 and J usage is TRBJ2-1; 11 nucleotides agree with TRBD2. Looked up from germline, CDR1 is SGHNT and CDR2 is YENEEA. The CDR3 has 18 residues. With V trimmed by 4 bases and J by 9 bases, 17 bases remained unmatched. Here the CDR3 reads CASSSYGISGRAQAEQFF. The CDR3 nucleotides read TGTGCCAGCAGCTCATATGGGATTAGCGGGAGGGCCCAGGCTGAGCAGTTCTTC.

With respect to this clone: The conserved closing phenylalanine or tryptophan is absent in this CDR3, likely reflecting a read error. This chain uses TRBV6-5 with TRBJ2-2; the D gene is possibly TRBD1 (5 bases). Germline V gene sequence: CDR1 MNHEY, CDR2 SVGAGI. The V gene lost 8 bases and the J gene lost 1 base, with 8 bases spanning the gap. The CDR3 covers 13 residues. The CDR3 region is CASATGNTGELFL. In DNA form, the CDR3 reads TGTGCCAGCGCCACAGGGAACACCGGGGAGCTGTTTCTT.

DNA for the CDR3: TGCGCCAGCAGCCCTCGGACGGGAGCCTACGAGCAGTACTTC. Encoded protein: CASSPRTGAYEQYF. This chain connects TRBV4-1 to TRBJ2-5, with D perhaps TRBD2 (6 bases). Gene TRBJ2-7 matches the end of the DNA better, so the J call may be wrong. The CDR3 runs to 14 residues. The V gene's germline CDR1 is MGHRA and CDR2 YSYEKL.

The V call is TRBV6-4, the J call TRBJ2-2; 11 bases are a match to TRBD2. V lost 6 bases and J lost 8; bases outside the gene matches: 8. There are 15 residues in the CDR3. Per the germline V gene, CDR1 is MRHNA and CDR2 is SNTAGT. CDR3 loop: CASRTSGKGSGELFF. The CDR3 coding sequence is TGTGCCAGCAGGACTAGCGGGAAAGGTTCGGGGGAGCTGTTTTTT.

The chain joins TRBV9 to TRBJ2-2; 10 nucleotides line up with TRBD1. Trimming took 0 bases from V and 7 from J; bases not matched to a gene: 3. The germline V gene encodes CDR1 SGDLS and CDR2 YYNGEE. The CDR3 loop spans 15 amino acids. The CDR3 reads CASSVGTGGIGELFF. CDR3 bases: TGTGCCAGCAGCGTAGGGACAGGGGGGATCGGGGAGCTGTTTTTT.

This clone was picked up a small number of times. Written as DNA, the CDR3 is TGCGCCAGCAGCTTGGGCGCACGCAACACCGGGGAGCTGTTTTTT. Its protein is CASSLGARNTGELFF. This sequence joins TRBV5-1 and TRBJ2-2; no clear D gene. V was shortened by 0 bases and J by 2 bases, with 8 bases between the two germline ends. Germline V gives CDR1 SGHRS, CDR2 YFSETQ. The CDR3 runs to 15 residues. The variable domain in full, with the rest retrieved from reference TRBV5-1 and TRBJ2-2, is KAGVTQTPRYLIKTRGQQVTLSCSPISGHRSVSWYQQTPGQGLQFLFEYFSETQRNKGNFPGRFSGRQFSNSRSEMNVSTLELGDSALYLCASSLGARNTGELFFGEGSRLTVL.

This chain links TRBV11-2 with TRBJ2-1; 12 bases fit TRBD2. V shed 5 bases, J shed 8 bases, and the junction held 10 bases outside the gene matches. Germline values: CDR1 SGHAT, CDR2 FQNNGV. The CDR3 runs 16 residues. DNA for the CDR3: TGTGCCAGCAGCCGCTCTAGCGGGAGGGCGGGCGATGAGCAGTTCTTC. Translating it yields CASSRSSGRAGDEQFF. Using reference TRBV11-2 and TRBJ2-1 for the parts outside the CDR3, the full variable domain is EAGVAQSPRYKIIEKRQSVAFWCNPISGHATLYWYQQILGQGPKLLIQFQNNGVVDDSQLPKDRFSAERLKGVDSTLKIQPAKLEDSAVYLCASSRSSGRAGDEQFFGPGTRLTVL.

The gene calls are TRBV18 and TRBJ1-2, with TRBD1 identical over 8 bases. CDR3 length: 15 amino acids. Germline CDR1 KGHSH, CDR2 LQKENI. The junction had 7 bases not matched to a gene; V was cut back by 3 bases and J by 4 bases. CDR3: CASSPPGQAAYGYTF. The CDR3 DNA follows: TGTGCCAGCTCACCTCCGGGACAGGCTGCCTATGGCTACACCTTC.

The chain carries TRBV5-1 and TRBJ2-7; D is ambiguous. Germline values: CDR1 SGHRS, CDR2 YFSETQ. Trimming removed 1 base at V and 4 bases at J, with 12 bases between. The CDR3 runs 14 residues. The CDR3 spells CASSLPLGPYEQYF. CDR3 in DNA: TGCGCCAGCAGCTTGCCATTGGGCCCATACGAGCAGTACTTC.

This chain uses TRBV19 with TRBJ1-3; no firm D call. Germline V gene sequence: CDR1 LNHDA, CDR2 SQIVND (reference sequence). The CDR3 runs to 15 residues. V lost 0 bases and J lost 0, with 6 bases in between. CDR3 DNA sequence: TGTGCCAGTAGTATAGATGGGCACTCTGGAAACACCATATATTTT. It is translated as CASSIDGHSGNTIYF.

V is TRBV2 and J is TRBJ1-1; maybe TRBD1 (6 bases). CDR1 and CDR2 (germline): SNHLY, FYNNEI. This CDR3 comprises 13 residues. The V gene lost 5 bases and the J gene lost 0 bases, with 7 bases spanning the gap. The CDR3 DNA sequence: TGTGCCAGCAGTACAGGGTTGAACACTGAAGCTTTCTTT. Translation: CASSTGLNTEAFF.

The table lists this clone with a few counts. The chain uses TRBV2 and TRBJ1-5, with no clear D. The CDR3 sequence is 14 residues long. Trimming took 7 bases from V and 6 from J, leaving 16 bases between them. The germline V gene encodes CDR1 SNHLY and CDR2 FYNNEI. This chain's CDR3 is CASTPSLRFQPQHF. As DNA, the CDR3 is TGTGCCAGCACCCCTAGTTTGCGATTTCAGCCCCAGCATTTT.

CDR3 bases: TGTGCCAGCAGTGAAGTGGGACTAGCGGGAATGCATGAGCAGTTCTTC. This encodes CASSEVGLAGMHEQFF. This chain uses TRBV6-1 with TRBJ2-1; 13 bases fit TRBD2. Unmatched junction bases numbered 5, after V lost 1 base and J lost 8 bases. The CDR3 is 16 residues long. Germline V lookup: CDR1 MNHNS, CDR2 SASEGT.

The chain employs TRBV27 and TRBJ2-7, with D tentatively TRBD1 (6 bases). The CDR3 consists of 14 residues. Looked up from germline, CDR1 is MNHEY and CDR2 is SMNVEV (reference sequence). Trimming took 5 bases from V and 5 from J, leaving 16 bases between them. The CDR3 DNA reads TGTGCCAGCAGTCCCCCGACAGGCGGGCACGAGCAGTACTTC. It encodes CASSPPTGGHEQYF.

V and J are TRBV29-1 and TRBJ2-7; D is perhaps TRBD1 (5 bases). This CDR3 spans 13 amino acids. V dropped 4 bases and J dropped 6 bases, with 16 bases sitting between them. In germline, CDR1 is SQVTM, CDR2 ANQGSEA. CDR3 nucleotide sequence: TGCAGCGTTGGGCAGGGTGATCCACGCGAGCAGTACTTC. This codes for CSVGQGDPREQYF.

This chain links TRBV28 with TRBJ1-2; D ambiguous. Trimming cost V 8 bases and J 7 bases, with 17 bases left between them. The CDR3 contains 13 residues. CDR1 and CDR2 from the germline V gene are MDHEN and SYDVKM. The CDR3 is CASGDPQICGYTF. CDR3 DNA sequence: TGTGCCAGCGGAGACCCCCAGATATGTGGCTACACCTTC.

The gene calls are TRBV4-1 and TRBJ1-4; weak D call: TRBD1 (6 bases). The CDR3 loop spans 16 amino acids. Trimming stripped 4 bases from V and 6 bases from J, with 18 bases between. Germline values: CDR1 MGHRA, CDR2 YSYEKL. CDR3 nucleotides: TGCGCCAGCAGCCCCGCGAGCAGGACAGACCATGAAAAACTGTTTTTT. The encoded protein is CASSPASRTDHEKLFF.

This clone has just one count. The gene calls are TRBV9 and TRBJ1-4; D is perhaps TRBD1 (6 bases). The CDR3 spans 16 residues. V was cut by 5 bases and J by 6 bases, with 20 bases left in between. The germline V gene has CDR1 SGDLS and CDR2 YYNGEE. The CDR3 DNA follows: TGTGCCAGCAGTTCCAGGGGCCAACCACCGGATGAAAAACTGTTTTTT. This sequence encodes CASSSRGQPPDEKLFF.

This chain joins TRBV5-6 and TRBJ2-3; the match to TRBD2 covers 10 bases. The trim removed 1 base at V and 1 base at J, leaving 3 bases unmatched. The germline gives CDR1 SGHDT, CDR2 YYEEEE. The CDR3 is 16 amino acids. The CDR3 region has the DNA TGTGCCAGCAGCTTGCCCGGGACTAGCGGCACAGATACGCAGTATTTT. Translating gives CASSLPGTSGTDTQYF. The full variable domain, with the rest looked up from reference TRBV5-6 and TRBJ2-3, is DAGVTQSPTHLIKTRGQQVTLRCSPKSGHDTVSWYQQALGQGPQFIFQYYEEEERQRGNFPDRFSGHQFPNYSSELNVNALLLGDSALYLCASSLPGTSGTDTQYFGPGTRLTVL.

This clone was counted once. The chain is built from TRBV7-2 and TRBJ2-1; 7 bases match TRBD1. The trim removed 5 bases at V and 7 bases at J, leaving 11 bases unmatched. Germline assignment: CDR1 SGHTA and CDR2 FQGNSA. This CDR3 comprises 15 residues. In DNA, the CDR3 is TGTGCCAGCAGCATACGATCGGGACAGTTAAATGAGCAGTTCTTC. It specifies CASSIRSGQLNEQFF. The full variable domain, completed using reference TRBV7-2 and TRBJ2-1, is GAGVSQSPSNKVTEKGKDVELRCDPISGHTALYWYRQSLGQGLEFLIYFQGNSAPDKSGLPSDRFSAERTGGSVSTLTIQRTQQEDSAVYLCASSIRSGQLNEQFFGPGTRLTVL.

CDR3 amino acids: CASSYGGSYGYTF. CDR3 sequence (DNA): TGTGCCAGCAGTTACGGGGGGTCCTATGGCTACACCTTC. This sequence joins TRBV6-5 and TRBJ1-2; maybe TRBD1 (5 bases). CDR1 MNHEY and CDR2 SVGAGI come from the germline V gene. The length of the CDR3 is 13 residues. V shed 2 bases and J shed 4 bases, with 8 bases lying between them.

This chain uses TRBV7-9 with TRBJ2-7, with 12 bases fitting TRBD2. V dropped 5 bases and J dropped 2; count of bases not matched to a gene: 4. The CDR3 sequence is 15 residues long. Germline values: CDR1 SEHNR, CDR2 FQNEAQ (reference sequence). DNA of the CDR3: TGTGCCAGCAGCAACGGACTAGCGGGGCCCTACGAGCAGTACTTC. Translation: CASSNGLAGPYEQYF. The full variable domain, its missing parts supplied by reference TRBV7-9 and TRBJ2-7, is DTGVSQNPRHKITKRGQNVTFRCDPISEHNRLYWYRQTLGQGPEFLTYFQNEAQLEKSRLLSDRFSAERPKGSFSTLEIQRTEQGDSAMYLCASSNGLAGPYEQYFGPGTRLTVT.

This clone was seen a single time. The chain couples TRBV30 to TRBJ1-4, with D hard to call. With 3 bases removed from V and 0 bases from J, the gap between germline ends came to 8 bases. Germline CDR1 GTSNPN, CDR2 SVGIG (reference sequence). CDR3 length equals 14 residues. CDR3 sequence reads: CAWRRQSTNEKLFF. CDR3 nucleotide sequence: TGTGCCTGGAGGAGACAATCAACTAATGAAAAACTGTTTTTT.

J is TRBJ2-3 and V is TRBV25-1; a weak D match, TRBD2 (5 bases). The germline CDR1 and CDR2 sequences are MGHDK and SYGVNS. The CDR3 has 15 residues. V was cut by 3 bases and J by 0 bases, with 10 bases left in between. CDR3 in amino acids: CASSDGADSTDTQYF. Written as DNA, the CDR3 is TGTGCCAGCAGTGACGGAGCGGATAGCACAGATACGCAGTATTTT. The entire variable domain, with the rest obtained from reference TRBV25-1 and TRBJ2-3, is as follows: EADIYQTPRYLVIGTGKKITLECSQTMGHDKMYWYQQDPGMELHLIHYSYGVNSTEKGDLSSESTVSRIRTEHFPLTLESARPSHTSQYLCASSDGADSTDTQYFGPGTRLTVL.